The clone carrying this T cell receptor (beta chain) has ten or more counts. Unique molecular identifiers (one per individual cDNA molecule) were attached. TCRdb reprocessed the 5' RACE reads via MiXCR and lists one record per CDR3 protein. The sample records about 90,000 distinct CDR3 sequences, more than 10% being singletons. V was trimmed by 1 base and J by 2 bases, leaving 10 bases between them. The CDR3 is 14 amino acids. CDR1 and CDR2 from the germline V gene are SGDLS and YYNGEE. This specimen belongs to a study of early T cells in non-severe SARS-CoV-2 infection. Whole-study context: Sequenced material consisted of bulk RNA (from unsorted whole blood), and chains were unpaired.

The sample was whole blood, taken at baseline. The chain uses TRBV9 and TRBJ2-7; D is unresolved. The sequence came from an adult who was a healthcare worker with PCR-confirmed SARS-CoV-2 infection or an uninfected control (not recorded which). Here the CDR3 DNA reads TGTGCCAGCAGCGTAAGTGGCGGTACCTACGAGCAGTACTTC. Protein: CASSVSGGTYEQYF.